This TCR beta chain emerged from a study of blood T cell repertoires in COVID-19. Study details: Sources were T cells, B-cell-depleted T cells, or PBMCs; the material itself was cDNA or gDNA.

The method was immunoSEQ multiplex PCR; TCRdb's version includes in-frame clones alone and lacks a portion of them. The data contain approximately 210,000 clones, roughly 90% of them singletons. The CDR3 runs 12 residues. Deletions cut 6 bases from V and 6 bases from J, with 10 bases between. Germline lookup yields CDR1 KGHSH and CDR2 LQKENI. Sequencing was performed on peripheral blood. The TCR was taken from a woman between 40 and 50 years old with acute or convalescent COVID-19. The gene calls are TRBV18 and TRBJ2-3; D possibly corresponds to TRBD2 (5 bases). The CDR3 reads CASSLTGDTQYF. CDR3 in DNA: TGTGCCAGCTCCCTCACGGGGGATACGCAGTATTTT.